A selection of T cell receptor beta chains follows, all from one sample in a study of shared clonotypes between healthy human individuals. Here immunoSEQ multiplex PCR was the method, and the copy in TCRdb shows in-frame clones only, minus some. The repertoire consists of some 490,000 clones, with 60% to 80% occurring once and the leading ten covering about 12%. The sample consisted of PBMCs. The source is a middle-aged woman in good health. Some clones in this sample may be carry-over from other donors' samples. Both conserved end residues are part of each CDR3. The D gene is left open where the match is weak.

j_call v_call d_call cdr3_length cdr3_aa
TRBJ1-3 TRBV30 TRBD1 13 CARDSNSGNTIYF
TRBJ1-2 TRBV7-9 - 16 CASTLTGRGIDYGYTF
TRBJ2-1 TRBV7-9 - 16 CASSPPRAGRGHEQFF
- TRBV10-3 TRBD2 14 CATGTSGTSYEQYF
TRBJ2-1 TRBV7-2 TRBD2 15 CASSLAGGIYNEQFF
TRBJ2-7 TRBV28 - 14 CASSLGGTSYEQYF
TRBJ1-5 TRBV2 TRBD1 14 CASSGQGGGQPQHF
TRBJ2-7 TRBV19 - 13 CASSSRVTYEQYF
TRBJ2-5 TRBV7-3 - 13 CASSLMGQETQYF
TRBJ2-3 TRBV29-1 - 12 CSVRAETDTQYF
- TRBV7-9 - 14 CASSLVSGSYEQYF
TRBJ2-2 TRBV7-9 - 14 CASSLRSDSGELFF
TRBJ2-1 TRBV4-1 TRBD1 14 CASSPRQGSDEQFF
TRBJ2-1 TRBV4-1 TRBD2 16 CASSQVVAGVYNEQFF
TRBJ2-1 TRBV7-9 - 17 CASSPPGIGRSYNEQFF
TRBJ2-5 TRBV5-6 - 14 CASSSGDLWETQYF
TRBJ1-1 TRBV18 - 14 CASSPTWGNTEAFF
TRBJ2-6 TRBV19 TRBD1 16 CASSPTGGFGANVLTF
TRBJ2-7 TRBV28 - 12 CASSVRSYEQYF
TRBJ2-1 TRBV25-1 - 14 CASSEWGSYNEQFF
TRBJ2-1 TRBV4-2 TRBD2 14 CASSQESGRVEQFF
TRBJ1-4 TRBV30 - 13 CAWRQGTNEKLFF
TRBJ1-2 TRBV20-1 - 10 CSAYIYGYTF
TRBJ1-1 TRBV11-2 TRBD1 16 CASSLDQGAMNTEAFF